Included here is one TCR beta chain sequence, with context. Participants had their cohort set by participant-reported clinical history. This CDR3 has 14 residues. V was shortened by 0 bases and J by 1 base, with 6 bases between the two germline ends. Germline V gene sequence: CDR1 MGHRA, CDR2 YSYEKL. This entry belongs to a study of blood T cell repertoires in COVID-19. Assay: immunoSEQ multiplex PCR; the TCRdb copy retains only in-frame clones and omits some. The sample records about 400,000 clones, 70% to 90% being singletons. Sequencing was done on a sample of PBMCs or T cells enriched from blood (not recorded which). V is TRBV4-1 and J is TRBJ2-5; D remains unclear. This TCR was sampled from a woman aged 18 to 35 with acute COVID-19. The CDR3 coding sequence is TGCGCCAGCAGCCAAGATCCCTCCCAAGAGACCCAGTACTTC. It yields the protein CASSQDPSQETQYF.